This is a list of T cell receptor beta chains from one sample in a study of shared clonotypes between healthy human individuals. TCRdb's copy holds only in-frame clones and misses some; the assay was immunoSEQ multiplex PCR. The repertoire holds 2 million to 2.5 million clones, with less than 95% as singletons. The specimen sequenced was naive CD4+ T cells from PBMCs. The source is a man younger than 35 in good health. Some clones in this sample may be carry-over from other donors' samples. Both conserved end residues are trimmed from each CDR3. The D gene is left open where the match is weak.

CDR3 length	J gene	V gene	D gene	CDR3 protein
13	TRBJ1-1	TRBV28	-	ASSYPPQGNTEAF
12	TRBJ2-1	TRBV9	TRBD1	ASSVQGVGDEQF
11	TRBJ2-3	TRBV7-3	-	ASSRNGKDTQY
13	TRBJ2-3	TRBV30	TRBD1	AWSVLGTGTDTQY
12	TRBJ2-5	TRBV6-6	-	ASSWGGNQETQY
12	TRBJ1-5	TRBV2	TRBD1	ASSGPGGDQPQH
12	TRBJ1-2	TRBV9	-	ASSVGVPRTGYT
15	TRBJ2-5	TRBV7-7	-	ASSLAPAGWSQETQY
11	TRBJ2-7	TRBV28	TRBD1	ASSIDRDYEQY
13	TRBJ1-2	TRBV28	-	ASSSSWGLKGGYT
10	TRBJ1-6	TRBV10-3	-	AISGDNSPLH
12	TRBJ2-5	TRBV7-3	-	ASSRTGTEETQY
10	TRBJ2-7	TRBV27	-	ASSISGYEQY
14	TRBJ1-1	TRBV19	-	ASSISLKTLNTEAF
13	TRBJ1-2	TRBV7-9	-	ASSLANRNNYGYT
13	TRBJ2-2	TRBV5-1	TRBD1	ASSLDAGGTGELF
14	TRBJ2-7	TRBV11-2	-	ASSSRFLGLSYEQY
9	TRBJ1-1	TRBV28	-	ATGSYSEAF
11	TRBJ2-1	TRBV5-1	-	ASSLVPGNEQF
13	TRBJ2-1	TRBV28	TRBD1	ASSPGQGVYNEQF
10	TRBJ1-5	TRBV6-1	-	ASSAVSQPQH
13	TRBJ2-7	TRBV6-6	TRBD2	ASSRVRLAGYEQY
12	TRBJ2-7	TRBV5-6	TRBD1	ASSLGGTGGEQY
11	TRBJ2-5	TRBV7-3	TRBD1	ASNQGEGETQY
13	TRBJ2-1	TRBV28	TRBD2	ASKELAGFFNEQF
12	TRBJ2-1	TRBV2	TRBD1	ASSRQGSYNEQF
12	TRBJ1-2	TRBV19	-	ASSLGGPYYGYT
15	TRBJ2-1	TRBV14	TRBD2	ASSPARLAGSYNEQF
13	TRBJ1-5	TRBV6-4	-	ASSATAGVYQPQH
11	TRBJ1-1	TRBV7-3	-	ASSSNPGTEAF
13	TRBJ2-3	TRBV18	-	ASSRQFGGTDTQY
14	TRBJ2-1	TRBV5-4	-	ASSLAPEPTYNEQF
13	TRBJ2-7	TRBV5-4	-	ASSLGTPVPREQY
11	TRBJ2-2	TRBV7-8	TRBD1	ATTGGGTGELF
11	TRBJ1-1	TRBV25-1	-	ASAPRQVPEAF
11	TRBJ1-2	TRBV2	TRBD1	ASRGDSNYGYT
12	TRBJ1-4	TRBV5-1	TRBD1	ASSPRTGDEKLF
14	TRBJ1-3	TRBV23-1	-	ASSPVSIISGNTIY
12	TRBJ2-1	TRBV29-1	TRBD2	SVVAGFAYNEQF
15	TRBJ1-2	TRBV28	TRBD1	ASSWGTGGGFLYGYT
12	TRBJ2-7	TRBV11-3	TRBD1	ASSSRDSRDEQY
13	TRBJ1-1	TRBV5-4	-	ASSLFAQGDTEAF
13	TRBJ1-4	TRBV28	TRBD1	ASSLSTGVKEKLF